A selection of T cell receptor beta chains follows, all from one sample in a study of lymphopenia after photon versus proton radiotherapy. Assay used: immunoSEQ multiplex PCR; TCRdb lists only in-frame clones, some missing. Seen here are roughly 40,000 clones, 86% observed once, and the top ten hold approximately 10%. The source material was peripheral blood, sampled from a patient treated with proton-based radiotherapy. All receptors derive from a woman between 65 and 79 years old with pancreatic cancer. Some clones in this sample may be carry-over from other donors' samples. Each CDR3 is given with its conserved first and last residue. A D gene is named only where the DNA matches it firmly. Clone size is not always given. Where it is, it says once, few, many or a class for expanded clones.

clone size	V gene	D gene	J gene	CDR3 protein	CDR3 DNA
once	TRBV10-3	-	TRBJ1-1	CATSEEYTEAFF	TGTGCCACCTCCGAAGAGTACACTGAAGCTTTCTTT
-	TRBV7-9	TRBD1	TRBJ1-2	CASSLEGGGANDYTF	TGTGCCAGCAGCTTAGAGGGAGGGGGCGCAAATGACTACACCTTC
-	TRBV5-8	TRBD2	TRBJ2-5	CASSLGTSGEQETQYF	TGTGCCAGCAGCTTGGGGACTAGCGGAGAGCAAGAGACCCAGTACTTC
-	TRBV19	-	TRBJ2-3	CASSIDDQRQTDTQYF	TGTGCCAGTAGTATAGATGATCAAAGGCAAACAGATACGCAGTATTTT
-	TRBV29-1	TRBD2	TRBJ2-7	CSVYRPGGSSYEQYF	TGCAGCGTGTACCGACCGGGAGGATCTTCCTACGAGCAGTACTTC
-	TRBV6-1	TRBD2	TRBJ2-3	CAIAGSTDTQYF	TGTGCCATAGCGGGTAGCACAGATACGCAGTATTTT
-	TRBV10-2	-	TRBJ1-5	CASSEAAGSGNQPQHF	TGCGCCAGCAGTGAGGCGGCAGGGAGTGGCAATCAGCCCCAGCATTTT
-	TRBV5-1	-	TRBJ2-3	CASSPGGSSADTQYF	TGCGCCAGCAGCCCCGGGGGCTCATCGGCAGATACGCAGTATTTT
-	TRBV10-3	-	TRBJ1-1	CAISVGRDGTEAFF	TGTGCCATCAGTGTGGGTAGGGATGGAACTGAAGCTTTCTTT
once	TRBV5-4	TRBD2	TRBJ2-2	CASSYPSGDTGELFF	TGTGCCAGCAGCTACCCTAGCGGGGACACCGGGGAGCTGTTTTTT
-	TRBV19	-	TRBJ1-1	CASSTLASFYGEAFF	TGTGCCAGTAGTACGCTGGCCTCATTCTACGGTGAAGCTTTCTTT
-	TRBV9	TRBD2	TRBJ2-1	CASSVGPGGDNEQFF	TGTGCCAGCAGCGTCGGTCCGGGAGGGGACAATGAGCAGTTCTTC
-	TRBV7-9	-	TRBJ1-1	CASSLDRLNTEAFF	TGTGCCAGCAGCTTAGACCGGCTGAACACTGAAGCTTTCTTT
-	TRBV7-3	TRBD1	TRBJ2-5	CASSLPRQGRETQYF	TGTGCCAGCAGCTTACCCAGACAGGGGAGGGAGACCCAGTACTTC
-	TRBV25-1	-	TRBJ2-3	CASSSQRAAASTDTQYF	TGTGCCAGCAGTAGCCAGCGGGCAGCCGCTAGCACAGATACGCAGTATTTT
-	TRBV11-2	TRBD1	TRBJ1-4	CASSSRDSPLWEKLFF	TGTGCCAGCAGCTCTCGGGACAGCCCTTTGTGGGAAAAACTGTTTTTT
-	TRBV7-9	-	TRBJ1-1	CASSSQGTPSERDAFF	TGTGCCAGCAGCTCTCAAGGGACGCCTTCCGAGCGGGATGCTTTCTTT
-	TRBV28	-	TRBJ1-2	CASSLGQGALGYTF	TGTGCCAGCAGTTTAGGGCAGGGAGCACTTGGCTACACCTTC
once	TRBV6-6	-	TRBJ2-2	CASSLGQTNTGELFF	TGTGCCAGCAGTCTCGGACAGACGAACACCGGGGAGCTGTTTTTT
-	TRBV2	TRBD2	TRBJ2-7	CAAGGGDSYEQYF	TGTGCAGCCGGCGGGGGGGACTCCTACGAGCAGTACTTC
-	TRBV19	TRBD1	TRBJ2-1	CASSIFTGQGGGNEQFF	TGTGCCAGTAGTATTTTTACTGGACAGGGGGGGGGCAATGAGCAGTTCTTC
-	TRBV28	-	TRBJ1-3	CASSRGTGNTIYF	TGTGCCAGCAGCCGGGGGACAGGAAACACCATATATTTT
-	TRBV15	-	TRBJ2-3	CATSRDRGKTDTQYF	TGTGCCACCAGCAGAGACAGGGGTAAAACAGATACGCAGTATTTT
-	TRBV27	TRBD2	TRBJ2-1	CASSLSGLAESSSYNEQFF	TGTGCCAGCAGTTTATCCGGACTAGCGGAGTCGAGCTCCTACAATGAGCAGTTCTTC
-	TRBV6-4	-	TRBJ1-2	CASSETGTSSGKGYTF	TGTGCCAGCAGTGAAACCGGGACGTCCTCGGGTAAAGGCTACACCTTC
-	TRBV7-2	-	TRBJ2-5	CASSFGGETQYF	TGTGCCAGCAGCTTCGGGGGAGAGACCCAGTACTTC
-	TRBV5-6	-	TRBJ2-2	CASSLGLGTGELFF	TGTGCCAGCAGCCTCGGATTAGGGACCGGGGAGCTGTTTTTT
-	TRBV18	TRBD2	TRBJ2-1	CASSPPGLAGGNEQFF	TGTGCCAGCTCACCACCCGGACTAGCGGGAGGGAATGAGCAGTTCTTC
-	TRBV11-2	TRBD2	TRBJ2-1	CASSRLAGGLGEQFF	TGTGCCAGCAGCCGCCTAGCGGGAGGGCTCGGAGAGCAGTTCTTC
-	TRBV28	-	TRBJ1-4	CASSWGDSTNEKLFF	TGTGCCAGCAGCTGGGGGGACTCAACTAATGAAAAACTGTTTTTT
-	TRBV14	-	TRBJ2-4	CASSQDLVGANIQYF	TGTGCCAGCAGCCAAGATCTGGTAGGCGCTAACATTCAGTACTTC
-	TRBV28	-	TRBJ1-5	CASSPHQTDQPQHF	TGTGCCAGCAGCCCCCATCAGACTGATCAGCCCCAGCATTTT
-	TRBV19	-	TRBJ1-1	CASSIGLRAEAFF	TGTGCCAGTAGTATAGGCCTGCGGGCTGAAGCTTTCTTT
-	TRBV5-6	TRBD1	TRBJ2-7	CASSETGIRSNEQYF	TGTGCCAGCAGCGAGACAGGGATCCGTAGCAACGAGCAGTACTTC
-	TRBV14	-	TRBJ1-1	CASSFDPNTEAFF	TGTGCCAGCAGCTTTGACCCGAACACTGAAGCTTTCTTT
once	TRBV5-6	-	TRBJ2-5	CASSWGGVRFETQYF	TGTGCCAGCAGCTGGGGTGGGGTAAGATTCGAGACCCAGTACTTC
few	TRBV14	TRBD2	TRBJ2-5	CASSQQLAGAQETQYF	TGTGCCAGCAGCCAACAGCTAGCGGGAGCCCAAGAGACCCAGTACTTC
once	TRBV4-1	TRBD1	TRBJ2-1	CASSGVGGTDNEQFF	TGCGCCAGCAGCGGCGTAGGGGGCACGGACAATGAGCAGTTCTTC
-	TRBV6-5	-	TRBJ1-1	CASSVAGNTEAFF	TGTGCCAGCAGTGTGGCGGGGAACACTGAAGCTTTCTTT
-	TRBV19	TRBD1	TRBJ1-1	CASSQQGGNTEAFF	TGTGCCAGTAGTCAACAGGGGGGGAACACTGAAGCTTTCTTT
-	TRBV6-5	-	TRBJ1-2	CASSRLGTDYGYTF	TGTGCCAGCAGTCGACTAGGGACTGACTATGGCTACACCTTC